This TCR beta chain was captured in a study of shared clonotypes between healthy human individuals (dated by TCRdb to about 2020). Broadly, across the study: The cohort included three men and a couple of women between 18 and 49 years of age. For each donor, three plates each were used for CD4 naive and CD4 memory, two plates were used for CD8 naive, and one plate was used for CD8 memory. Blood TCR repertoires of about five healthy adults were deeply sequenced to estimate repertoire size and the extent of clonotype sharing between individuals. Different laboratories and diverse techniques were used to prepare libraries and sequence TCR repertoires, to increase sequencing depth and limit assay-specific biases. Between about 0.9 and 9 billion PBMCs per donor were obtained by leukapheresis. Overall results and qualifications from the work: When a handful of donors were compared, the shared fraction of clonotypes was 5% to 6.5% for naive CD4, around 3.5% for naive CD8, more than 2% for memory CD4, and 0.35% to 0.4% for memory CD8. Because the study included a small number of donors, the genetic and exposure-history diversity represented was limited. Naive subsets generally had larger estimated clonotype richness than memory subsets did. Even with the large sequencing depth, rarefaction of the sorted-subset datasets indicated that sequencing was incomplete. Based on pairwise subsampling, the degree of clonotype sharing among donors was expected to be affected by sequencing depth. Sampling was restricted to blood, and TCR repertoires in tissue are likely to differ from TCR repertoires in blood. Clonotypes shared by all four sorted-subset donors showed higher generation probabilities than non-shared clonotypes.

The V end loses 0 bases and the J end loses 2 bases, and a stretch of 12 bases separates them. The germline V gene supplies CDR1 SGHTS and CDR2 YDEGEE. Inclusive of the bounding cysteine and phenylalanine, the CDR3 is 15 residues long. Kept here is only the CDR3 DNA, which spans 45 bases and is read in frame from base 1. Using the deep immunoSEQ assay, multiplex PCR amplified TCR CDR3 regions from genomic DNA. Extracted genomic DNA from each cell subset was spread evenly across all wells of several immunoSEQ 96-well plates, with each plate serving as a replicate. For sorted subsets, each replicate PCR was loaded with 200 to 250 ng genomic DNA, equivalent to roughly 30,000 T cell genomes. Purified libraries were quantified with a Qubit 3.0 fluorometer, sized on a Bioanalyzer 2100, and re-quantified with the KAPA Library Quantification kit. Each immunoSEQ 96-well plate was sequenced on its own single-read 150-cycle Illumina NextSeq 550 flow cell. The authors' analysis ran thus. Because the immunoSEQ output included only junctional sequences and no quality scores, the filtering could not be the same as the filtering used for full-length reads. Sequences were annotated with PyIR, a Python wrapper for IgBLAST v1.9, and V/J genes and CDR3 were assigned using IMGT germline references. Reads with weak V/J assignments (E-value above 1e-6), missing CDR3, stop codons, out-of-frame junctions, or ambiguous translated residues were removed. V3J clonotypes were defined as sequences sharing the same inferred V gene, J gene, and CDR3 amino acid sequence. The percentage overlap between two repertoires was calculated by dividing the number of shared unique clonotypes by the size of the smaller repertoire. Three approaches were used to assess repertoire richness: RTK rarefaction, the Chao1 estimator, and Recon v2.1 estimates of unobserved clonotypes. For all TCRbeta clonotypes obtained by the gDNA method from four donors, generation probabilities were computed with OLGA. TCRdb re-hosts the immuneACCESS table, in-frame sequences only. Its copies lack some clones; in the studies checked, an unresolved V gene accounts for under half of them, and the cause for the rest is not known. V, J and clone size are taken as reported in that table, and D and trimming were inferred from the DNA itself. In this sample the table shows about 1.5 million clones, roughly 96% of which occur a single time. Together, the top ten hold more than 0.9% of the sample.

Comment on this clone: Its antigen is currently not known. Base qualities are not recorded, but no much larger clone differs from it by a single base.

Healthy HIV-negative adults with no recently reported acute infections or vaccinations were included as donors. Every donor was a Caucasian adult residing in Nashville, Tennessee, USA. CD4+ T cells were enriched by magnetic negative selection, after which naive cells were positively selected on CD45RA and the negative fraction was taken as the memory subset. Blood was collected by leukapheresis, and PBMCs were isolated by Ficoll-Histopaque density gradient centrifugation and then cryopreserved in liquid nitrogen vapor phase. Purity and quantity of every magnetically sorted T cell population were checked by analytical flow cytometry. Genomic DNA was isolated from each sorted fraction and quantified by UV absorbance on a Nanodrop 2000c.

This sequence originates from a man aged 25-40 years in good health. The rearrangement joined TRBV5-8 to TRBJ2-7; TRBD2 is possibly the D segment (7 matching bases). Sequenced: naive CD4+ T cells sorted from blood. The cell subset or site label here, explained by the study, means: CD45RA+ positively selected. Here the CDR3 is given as CASSLVEGGAYEQYF. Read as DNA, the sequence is TGTGCCAGCAGCTTGGTTGAGGGGGGGGCCTACGAGCAGTACTTC.